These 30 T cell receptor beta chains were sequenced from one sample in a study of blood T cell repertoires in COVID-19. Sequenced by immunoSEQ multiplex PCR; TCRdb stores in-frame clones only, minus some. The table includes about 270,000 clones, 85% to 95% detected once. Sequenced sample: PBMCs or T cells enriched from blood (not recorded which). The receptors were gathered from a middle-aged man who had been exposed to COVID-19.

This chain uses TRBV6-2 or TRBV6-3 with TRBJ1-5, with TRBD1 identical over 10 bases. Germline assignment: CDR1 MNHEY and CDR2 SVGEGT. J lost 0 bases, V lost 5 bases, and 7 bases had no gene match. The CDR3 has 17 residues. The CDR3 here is CASSGGDRGLSNQPQHF. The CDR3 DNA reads TGTGCCAGCAGTGGGGGGGACAGGGGCCTTAGCAATCAGCCCCAGCATTTT.

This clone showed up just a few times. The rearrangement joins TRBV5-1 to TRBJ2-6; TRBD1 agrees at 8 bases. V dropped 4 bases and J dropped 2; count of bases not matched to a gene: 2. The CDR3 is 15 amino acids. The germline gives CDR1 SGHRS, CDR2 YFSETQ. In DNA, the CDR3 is TGCGCCAGCAGCCTGGGACAGGCTGGGGCCAACGTCCTGACTTTC. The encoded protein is CASSLGQAGANVLTF.

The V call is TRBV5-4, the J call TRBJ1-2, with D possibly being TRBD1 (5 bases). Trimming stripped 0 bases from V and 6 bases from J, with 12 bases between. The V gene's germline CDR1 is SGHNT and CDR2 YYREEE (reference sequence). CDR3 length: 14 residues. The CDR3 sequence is CASSLDLGPNGYTF. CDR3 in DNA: TGTGCCAGCAGCTTGGATCTGGGGCCGAATGGCTACACCTTC.

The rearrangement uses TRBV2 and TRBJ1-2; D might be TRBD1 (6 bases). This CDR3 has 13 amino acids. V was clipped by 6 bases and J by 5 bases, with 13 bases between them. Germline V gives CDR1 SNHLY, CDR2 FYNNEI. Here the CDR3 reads CASSLTGQYGYTF. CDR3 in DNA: TGTGCCAGCAGCTTGACAGGACAGTATGGCTACACCTTC.

DNA of the CDR3: TGTGCCAGTACCCCCGGGGGAGCTAGCACAGATACGCAGTATTTT. This codes for CASTPGGASTDTQYF. J is TRBJ2-3 and V is TRBV19, with D perhaps TRBD2 (6 bases). This CDR3 spans 15 amino acids. CDR1 is LNHDA and CDR2 is SQIVND in the germline V gene (reference sequence). Trimming took off 7 bases at V and 0 bases at J, with 14 bases between the two ends.

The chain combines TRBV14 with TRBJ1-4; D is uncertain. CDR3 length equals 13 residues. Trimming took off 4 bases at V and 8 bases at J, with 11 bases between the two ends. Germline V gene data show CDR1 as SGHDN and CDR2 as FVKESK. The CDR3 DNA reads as TGTGCCAGCAGCCTCCGGAGGCGGGAAAAACTGTTTTTT. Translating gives CASSLRRREKLFF.

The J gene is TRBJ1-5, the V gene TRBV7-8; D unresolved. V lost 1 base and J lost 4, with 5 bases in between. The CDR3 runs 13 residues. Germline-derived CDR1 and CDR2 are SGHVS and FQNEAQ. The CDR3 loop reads CASSLGRNQPQHF. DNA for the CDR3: TGTGCCAGCAGCTTAGGTCGGAATCAGCCCCAGCATTTT.

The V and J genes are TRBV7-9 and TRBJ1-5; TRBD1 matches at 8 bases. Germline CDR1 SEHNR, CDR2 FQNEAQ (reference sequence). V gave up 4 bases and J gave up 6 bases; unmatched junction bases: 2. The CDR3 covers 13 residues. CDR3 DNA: TGTGCCAGCAGCTCAGGGGGCAGTCAGCCCCAGCATTTT. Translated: CASSSGGSQPQHF.

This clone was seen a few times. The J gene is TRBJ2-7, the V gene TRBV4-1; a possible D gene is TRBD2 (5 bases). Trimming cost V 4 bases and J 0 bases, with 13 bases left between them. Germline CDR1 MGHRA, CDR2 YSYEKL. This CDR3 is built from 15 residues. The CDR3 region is CASSPGPGSSYEQYF. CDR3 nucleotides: TGCGCCAGCAGCCCAGGACCGGGAAGCTCCTACGAGCAGTACTTC.

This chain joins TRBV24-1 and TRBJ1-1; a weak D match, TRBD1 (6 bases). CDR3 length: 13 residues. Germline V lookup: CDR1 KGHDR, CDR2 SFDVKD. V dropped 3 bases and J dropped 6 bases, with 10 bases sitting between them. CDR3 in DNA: TGTGCCACCAGTGATGGACAGACCCCTGAAGCTTTCTTT. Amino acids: CATSDGQTPEAFF.

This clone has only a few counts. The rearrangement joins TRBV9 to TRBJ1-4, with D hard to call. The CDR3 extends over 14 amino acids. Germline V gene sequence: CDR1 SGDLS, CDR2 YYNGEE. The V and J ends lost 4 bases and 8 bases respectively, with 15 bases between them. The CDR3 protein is CASSPVEEEEKLFF. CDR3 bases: TGTGCCAGCAGCCCGGTAGAGGAGGAGGAAAAACTGTTTTTT.

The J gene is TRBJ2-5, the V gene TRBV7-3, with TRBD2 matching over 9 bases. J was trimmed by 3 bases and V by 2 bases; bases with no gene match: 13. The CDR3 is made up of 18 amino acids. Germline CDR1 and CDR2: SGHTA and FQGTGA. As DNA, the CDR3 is TGTGCCAGCAGCTTAGGGCCTGGGGTAGCGGGAGTGAAAGAGACCCAGTACTTC. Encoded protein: CASSLGPGVAGVKETQYF.

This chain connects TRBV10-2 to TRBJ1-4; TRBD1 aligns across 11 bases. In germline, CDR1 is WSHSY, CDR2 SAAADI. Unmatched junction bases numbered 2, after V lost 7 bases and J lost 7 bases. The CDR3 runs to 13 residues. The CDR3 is CASKGTGGEKLFF. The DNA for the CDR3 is TGCGCCAGCAAGGGGACAGGGGGTGAAAAACTGTTTTTT.

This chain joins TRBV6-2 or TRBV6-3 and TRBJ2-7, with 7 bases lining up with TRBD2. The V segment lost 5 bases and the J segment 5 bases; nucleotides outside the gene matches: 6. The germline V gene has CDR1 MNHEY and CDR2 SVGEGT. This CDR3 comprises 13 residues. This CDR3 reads CASSRGLVNEQYF. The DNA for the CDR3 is TGTGCCAGCAGTCGCGGACTAGTCAACGAGCAGTACTTC.

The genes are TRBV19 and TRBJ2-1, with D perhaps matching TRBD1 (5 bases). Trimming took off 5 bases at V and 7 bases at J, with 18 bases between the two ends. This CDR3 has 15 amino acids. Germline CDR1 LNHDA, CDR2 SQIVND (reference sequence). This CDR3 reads CASSVYGAVSNEQFF. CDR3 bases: TGTGCCAGTAGTGTCTATGGGGCGGTATCTAATGAGCAGTTCTTC. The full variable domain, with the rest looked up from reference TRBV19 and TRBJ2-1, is DGGITQSPKYLFRKEGQNVTLSCEQNLNHDAMYWYRQDPGQGLRLIYYSQIVNDFQKGDIAEGYSVSREKKESFPLTVTSAQKNPTAFYLCASSVYGAVSNEQFFGPGTRLTVL.

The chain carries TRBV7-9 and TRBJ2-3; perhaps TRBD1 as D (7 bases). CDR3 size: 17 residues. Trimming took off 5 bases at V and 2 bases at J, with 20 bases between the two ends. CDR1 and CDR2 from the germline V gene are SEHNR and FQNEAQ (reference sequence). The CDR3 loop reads CASSPPLTGTFTDTQYF. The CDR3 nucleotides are TGTGCCAGCAGCCCCCCGTTGACAGGGACTTTCACAGATACGCAGTATTTT.

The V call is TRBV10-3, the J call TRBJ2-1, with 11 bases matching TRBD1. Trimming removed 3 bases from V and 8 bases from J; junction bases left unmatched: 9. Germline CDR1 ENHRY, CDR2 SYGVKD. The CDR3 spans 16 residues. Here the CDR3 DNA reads TGTGCCATCAGTGACGCAGGGACAGGGGGAATCGATGAGCAGTTCTTC. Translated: CAISDAGTGGIDEQFF.

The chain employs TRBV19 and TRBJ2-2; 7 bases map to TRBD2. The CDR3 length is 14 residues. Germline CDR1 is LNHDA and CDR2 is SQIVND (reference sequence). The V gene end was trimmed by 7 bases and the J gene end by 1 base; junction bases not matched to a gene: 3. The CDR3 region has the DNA TGTGCCAGTAACGGGAGGCTGAACACCGGGGAGCTGTTTTTT. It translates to CASNGRLNTGELFF.

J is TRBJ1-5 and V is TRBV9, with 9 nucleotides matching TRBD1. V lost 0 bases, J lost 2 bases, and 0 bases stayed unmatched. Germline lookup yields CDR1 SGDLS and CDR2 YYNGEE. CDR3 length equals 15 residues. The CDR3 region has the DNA TGTGCCAGCAGCGTAGGGACAGGGGGCAATCAGCCCCAGCATTTT. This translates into CASSVGTGGNQPQHF.

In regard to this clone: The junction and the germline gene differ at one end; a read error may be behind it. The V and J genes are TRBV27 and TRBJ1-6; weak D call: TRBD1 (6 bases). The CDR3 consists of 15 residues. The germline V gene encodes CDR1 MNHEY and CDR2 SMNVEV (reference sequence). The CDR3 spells CASSYEGVNHSPLHF. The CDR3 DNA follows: TGTGCCAGCAGTTACGAGGGGGTTAACCATTCGCCCCTCCACTTT.

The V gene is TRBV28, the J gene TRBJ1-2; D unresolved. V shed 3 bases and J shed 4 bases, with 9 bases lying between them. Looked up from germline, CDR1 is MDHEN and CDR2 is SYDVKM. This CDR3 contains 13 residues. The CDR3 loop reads CASSLRQPYGYTF. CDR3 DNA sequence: TGTGCCAGCAGTTTGCGGCAACCCTATGGCTACACCTTC.

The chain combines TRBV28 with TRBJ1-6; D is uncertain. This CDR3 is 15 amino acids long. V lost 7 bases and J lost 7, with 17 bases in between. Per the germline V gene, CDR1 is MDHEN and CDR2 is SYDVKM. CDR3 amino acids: CASITRRGQNSPLHF. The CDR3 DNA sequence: TGTGCCAGCATCACCCGGCGGGGTCAAAATTCACCCCTCCACTTT.

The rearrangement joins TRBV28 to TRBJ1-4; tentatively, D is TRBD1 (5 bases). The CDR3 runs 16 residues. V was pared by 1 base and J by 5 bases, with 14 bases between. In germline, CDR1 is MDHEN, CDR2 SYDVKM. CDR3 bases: TGTGCCAGCAGTTTATATGCTCCGGGGGTGAATGAAAAACTGTTTTTT. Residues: CASSLYAPGVNEKLFF.

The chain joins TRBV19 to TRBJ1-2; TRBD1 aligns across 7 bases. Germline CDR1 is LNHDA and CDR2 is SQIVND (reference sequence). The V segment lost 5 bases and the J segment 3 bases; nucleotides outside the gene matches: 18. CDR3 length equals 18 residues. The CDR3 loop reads CASSPSTGVRNRHYGYTF. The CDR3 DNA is TGTGCCAGTAGTCCATCAACAGGGGTGAGAAACCGTCACTATGGCTACACCTTC.

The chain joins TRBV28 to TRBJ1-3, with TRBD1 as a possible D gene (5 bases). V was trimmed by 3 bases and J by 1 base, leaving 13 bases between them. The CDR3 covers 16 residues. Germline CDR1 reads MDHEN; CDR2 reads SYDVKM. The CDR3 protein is CASSFGAVTSGNTIYF. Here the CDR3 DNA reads TGTGCCAGCAGTTTTGGGGCAGTGACATCTGGAAACACCATATATTTT.

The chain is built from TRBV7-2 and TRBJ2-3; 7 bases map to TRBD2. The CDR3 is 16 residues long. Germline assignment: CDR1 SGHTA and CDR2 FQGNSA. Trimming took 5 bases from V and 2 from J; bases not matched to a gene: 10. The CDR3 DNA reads TGTGCCAGCAGCCCCTGGGCTAGCGGTTACACAGATACGCAGTATTTT. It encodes CASSPWASGYTDTQYF.

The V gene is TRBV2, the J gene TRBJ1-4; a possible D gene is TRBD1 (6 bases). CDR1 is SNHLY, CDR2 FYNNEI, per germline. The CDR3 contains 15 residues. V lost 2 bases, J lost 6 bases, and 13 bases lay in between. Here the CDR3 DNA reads TGTGCCAGCAGTGAACAGGGGAGGGTGTATGAAAAACTGTTTTTT. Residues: CASSEQGRVYEKLFF.

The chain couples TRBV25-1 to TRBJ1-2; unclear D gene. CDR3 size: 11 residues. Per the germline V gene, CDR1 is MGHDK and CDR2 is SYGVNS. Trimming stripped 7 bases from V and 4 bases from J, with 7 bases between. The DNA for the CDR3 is TGTGCCAGCAACAACCTCTATGGCTACACCTTC. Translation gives CASNNLYGYTF.

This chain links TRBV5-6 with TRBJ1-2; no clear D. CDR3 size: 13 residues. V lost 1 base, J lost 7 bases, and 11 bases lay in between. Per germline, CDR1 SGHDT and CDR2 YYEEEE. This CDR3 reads CASSLRVGRGYTF. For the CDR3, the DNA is TGTGCCAGCAGCTTGCGGGTGGGTCGTGGCTACACCTTC.

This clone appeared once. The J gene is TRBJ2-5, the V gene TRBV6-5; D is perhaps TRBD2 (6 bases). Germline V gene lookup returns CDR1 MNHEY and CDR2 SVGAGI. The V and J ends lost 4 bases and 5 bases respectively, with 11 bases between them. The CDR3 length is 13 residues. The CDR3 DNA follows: TGTGCCAGCAGTTCCAGGAGGGTGGAGACCCAGTACTTC. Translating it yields CASSSRRVETQYF.